These 17 T cell receptor beta chains came from one sample sequenced in a study of control samples from healthy donors and cancer patients. Produced via immunoSEQ multiplex PCR; TCRdb's table is partial and in-frame only. The sample has 98,000 or so clones, about 80% seen once. The sequenced sample consisted of blood. The receptors were gathered from a man aged 18 to 29 in good health.

The genes are TRBV7-2 and TRBJ1-6; 9 bases fit TRBD1. Germline CDR1 reads SGHTA; CDR2 reads FQGNSA. V lost 5 bases, J lost 7 bases, and 6 bases stayed unmatched. CDR3 length: 15 residues. The DNA of the CDR3 is TGTGCCAGCAGCAAACAGGGGGCAGTAAATTCACCCCTCCACTTT. Encoded protein: CASSKQGAVNSPLHF.

The V gene is TRBV4-2, the J gene TRBJ1-6; D possibly corresponds to TRBD1 (6 bases). The V gene lost 0 bases and the J gene lost 6 bases, with 12 bases spanning the gap. This CDR3 spans 16 amino acids. From germline, CDR1 is LGHNA and CDR2 YNFKEQ. CDR3 sequence reads: CASSQDLTGLNSPLHF. The CDR3 DNA reads TGTGCCAGCAGCCAAGATCTCACAGGGCTTAATTCACCCCTCCACTTT.

CDR3 DNA sequence: TGTGCCAGCAGTCCGGCGCGGATGGACTGGAGCTCTGGAAACACCATATATTTT. Translation: CASSPARMDWSSGNTIYF. This sequence joins TRBV6-6 and TRBJ1-3, with unresolved D. The V gene lost 5 bases and the J gene lost 0 bases, with 20 bases spanning the gap. The CDR3 is 18 residues long. The germline V gene has CDR1 MNHNY and CDR2 SVGAGI (reference sequence).

The rearrangement links TRBV11-2 to TRBJ1-3; D is ambiguous. The CDR3 totals 16 residues. Germline loops: CDR1 SGHAT, CDR2 FQNNGV. V lost 3 bases, J lost 0 bases, and 12 bases lay in between. The CDR3 coding sequence is TGTGCCAGCAGCTTCGCCGGACTACTCTCTGGAAACACCATATATTTT. It is translated as CASSFAGLLSGNTIYF.

The CDR3 spells CASSWSGSYGYTF. The CDR3 nucleotides are TGTGCCAGCAGCTGGTCGGGGAGCTATGGCTACACCTTC. The chain employs TRBV7-8 and TRBJ1-2; D call uncertain. The CDR3 runs 13 residues. Trimming removed 4 bases at V and 4 bases at J, with 10 bases between. The germline V gene has CDR1 SGHVS and CDR2 FQNEAQ. Combining the CDR3 with reference TRBV7-8 and TRBJ1-2 gives the whole variable domain GAGVSQSPRYKVAKRGQDVALRCDPISGHVSLFWYQQALGQGPEFLTYFQNEAQLDKSGLPSDRFFAERPEGSVSTLKIQRTQQEDSAVYLCASSWSGSYGYTFGSGTRLTVV.

This clone was detected only a few times. The genes are TRBV2 and TRBJ1-3; maybe TRBD1 (5 bases). This CDR3 comprises 15 residues. Germline CDR1 is SNHLY and CDR2 is FYNNEI. V lost 4 bases and J lost 0, with 10 bases in between. The CDR3 DNA follows: TGTGCCAGCAGTGGAGGGGTTTTCTCTGGAAACACCATATATTTT. Its protein is CASSGGVFSGNTIYF.

The chain couples TRBV9 to TRBJ2-7, with 8 positions matching TRBD1. Germline trimming cut 4 bases from V and 4 bases from J; bases unmatched to any gene: 7. The CDR3 sequence is 14 residues long. Germline V gene lookup returns CDR1 SGDLS and CDR2 YYNGEE. The CDR3 spells CASSPRDRPYEQYF. The CDR3, as DNA: TGTGCCAGCAGCCCCCGGGACAGGCCTTACGAGCAGTACTTC.

The chain couples TRBV7-2 to TRBJ2-7; no clear D gene. From germline, CDR1 is SGHTA and CDR2 FQGNSA. V gave up 2 bases and J gave up 2 bases, with 16 bases separating them. The CDR3 loop spans 16 amino acids. CDR3 sequence: CASSLRQNVFPYEQYV. In DNA, the CDR3 is TGTGCCAGCAGCTTAAGGCAGAACGTTTTCCCCTACGAGCAGTACGTC.

This clone was detected once. The CDR3, as DNA: TGCAGCGTTGAGATGGAGGGCCAAACTAGCACAGATACGCAGTATTTT. It translates to CSVEMEGQTSTDTQYF. The chain combines TRBV29-1 with TRBJ2-3; D is possibly TRBD2 (6 bases). Germline-derived CDR1 and CDR2 are SQVTM and ANQGSEA. CDR3 length: 16 residues. The V gene lost 3 bases and the J gene lost 0 bases, with 16 bases spanning the gap.

This rearrangement joins TRBV3-1 (or the pseudogene TRBV3-2) to TRBJ2-5, with TRBD2 identical over 11 bases. The CDR3 totals 16 residues. Losses at the gene ends were 4 bases for V and 7 bases for J; bases not matched to a gene: 11. Germline V gene data show CDR1 as LGHDT and CDR2 as YNNKEL (reference sequence). This CDR3 reads CASSLPTSGDPRTQYF. The CDR3 DNA follows: TGTGCCAGCAGCCTACCGACTAGCGGGGACCCTCGGACCCAGTACTTC.

The chain couples TRBV6-5 to TRBJ1-1, with a weak D call TRBD1 (6 bases). The length of the CDR3 is 15 residues. From germline, CDR1 is MNHEY and CDR2 SVGAGI. Trimming cost V 4 bases and J 4 bases, with 16 bases left between them. CDR3 region: CASSSRGGSGTEAFF. The CDR3 DNA reads as TGTGCCAGCAGTTCCAGGGGCGGTAGTGGCACTGAAGCTTTCTTT.

Written as DNA, the CDR3 is TGTGCCAGTAGTATAGGGACAGTGAACACTGAAGCTTTCTTT. Amino acid sequence: CASSIGTVNTEAFF. The V and J genes are TRBV19 and TRBJ1-1; D perhaps matches TRBD1 (6 bases). Germline V gene data show CDR1 as LNHDA and CDR2 as SQIVND (reference sequence). The CDR3 has 14 amino acids. Deletions cut 1 base from V and 0 bases from J, with 6 bases between.

The chain couples TRBV2 to TRBJ1-3; D ambiguous. The germline V gene encodes CDR1 SNHLY and CDR2 FYNNEI. The CDR3 totals 14 residues. V was cut by 0 bases and J by 10 bases, with 13 bases left in between. The CDR3 sequence: CASSEAFATSTIYF. The CDR3 nucleotides are TGTGCCAGCAGTGAAGCGTTCGCAACTTCTACCATATATTTT.

The chain uses TRBV28 and TRBJ1-5; D remains ambiguous. V was pared by 2 bases and J by 4 bases, with 12 bases between. Germline loops: CDR1 MDHEN, CDR2 SYDVKM. The CDR3 contains 15 residues. The CDR3: CASSLKRAGNQPQHF. Written as DNA, the CDR3 is TGTGCCAGCAGTTTAAAACGGGCAGGAAATCAGCCCCAGCATTTT.

The chain couples TRBV28 to TRBJ1-1, with D perhaps matching TRBD1 (5 bases). CDR1 and CDR2 from the germline V gene are MDHEN and SYDVKM. The CDR3 has 15 residues. Between the trimmed V and J ends, which lost 1 base and 2 bases, there was a span of 11 bases. CDR3 sequence reads: CASSLSTRVNTEAFF. The CDR3 nucleotides are TGTGCCAGCAGTTTATCTACCAGGGTCAACACTGAAGCTTTCTTT.

CDR3 sequence (DNA): TGTGCCAGTAGTATAGTCAAAGGAGGACCTCCTAACTATGGCTACACCTTC. Translated: CASSIVKGGPPNYGYTF. The rearrangement joins TRBV19 to TRBJ1-2; no firm D call. The germline V gene has CDR1 LNHDA and CDR2 SQIVND (reference sequence). The CDR3 runs 17 residues. The V and J ends lost 1 base and 0 bases respectively, with 15 bases between them.

The V and J genes are TRBV7-2 and TRBJ2-1; no clear D gene. CDR1 SGHTA and CDR2 FQGNSA come from the germline V gene. This CDR3 comprises 13 residues. V was trimmed by 6 bases and J by 9 bases, leaving 15 bases between them. CDR3 DNA sequence: TGTGCCAGCAGATCATTAATTCTCGGTGAGCAGTTCTTC. Its protein is CASRSLILGEQFF.